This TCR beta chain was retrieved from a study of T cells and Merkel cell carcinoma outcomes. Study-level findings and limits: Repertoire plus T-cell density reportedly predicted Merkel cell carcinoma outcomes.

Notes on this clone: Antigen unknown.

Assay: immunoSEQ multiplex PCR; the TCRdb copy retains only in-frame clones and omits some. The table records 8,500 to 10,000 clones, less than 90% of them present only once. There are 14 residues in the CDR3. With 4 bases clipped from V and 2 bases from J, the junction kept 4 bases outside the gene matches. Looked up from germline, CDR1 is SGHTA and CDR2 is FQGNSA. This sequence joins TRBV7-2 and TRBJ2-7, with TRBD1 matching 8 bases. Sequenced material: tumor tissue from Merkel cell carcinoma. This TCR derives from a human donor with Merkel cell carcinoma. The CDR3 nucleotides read TGTGCCAGCAGCTCCGCGGGACAGGCCTACGAGCAGTACTTC. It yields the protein CASSSAGQAYEQYF.